This passage covers 30 T cell receptor beta chains from one sample sequenced in a study of T cell responses to AZD1222 COVID-19 vaccine (dated by TCRdb to 2020 to 2022). The library was generated by the immunoSEQ multiplex PCR assay. TCRdb re-hosts the immuneACCESS table, in-frame sequences only. Its copies lack some clones; in the studies checked, an unresolved V gene accounts for under half of them, and the cause for the rest is not known. Within this sample are about 76,000 clones, with around 80% of them counted one time only. The ten top clones hold approximately 25% of the sample. What the time point label conveys for this sample: about 28 days (+/-7) after the second vaccine dose. The sample's treatment or condition label, decoded: meningococcal conjugate vaccine given as trial control. The sequences come from peripheral blood, collected 28 days after the second dose of the MenACWY control vaccine. The receptor source for this set is an adult who received the MenACWY meningococcal vaccine as a control.

The chain combines TRBV5-1 with TRBJ1-1; D ambiguous. CDR1 and CDR2 (germline): SGHRS, YFSETQ. This CDR3 region has 14 residues. The V end lost 3 bases, the J end lost 3 bases, and 12 bases lay between the germline ends. The CDR3 DNA reads as TGCGCCAGCAGCTATACGGGTCGGGACACTGAAGCTTTCTTT. Its translation is CASSYTGRDTEAFF.

The CDR3 nucleotides are TGTGCCAGCAGCTTTGGAGGGAACTATGGCTACACCTTC. Residues: CASSFGGNYGYTF. The chain is built from TRBV5-8 and TRBJ1-2; D unclear. V lost 2 bases, J lost 2 bases, and 7 bases lay in between. Germline CDR1 reads SGHTS; CDR2 reads YDEGEE. This CDR3 region has 13 residues.

The chain combines TRBV7-8 with TRBJ1-5; no firm D call. The CDR3 is 17 residues long. In germline, CDR1 is SGHVS, CDR2 FQNEAQ. The V gene lost 1 base and the J gene lost 6 bases, with 19 bases spanning the gap. For the CDR3, the DNA is TGTGCCAGCAGCTTAGGTGGGTTCGCCCTCGGTAGTCAGCCCCAGCATTTT. This codes for CASSLGGFALGSQPQHF.

For the CDR3, the DNA is TGTGCCAGCAGCCTACGGACAGAGGGCCGCACTGAAGCTTTCTTT. Translating it yields CASSLRTEGRTEAFF. The V and J genes are TRBV3-1 (or the pseudogene TRBV3-2) and TRBJ1-1, with a weak D call TRBD1 (6 bases). Germline loops: CDR1 LGHDT, CDR2 YNNKEL (reference sequence). V was clipped by 4 bases and J by 4 bases, with 16 bases between them. The CDR3 is 15 residues long.

V and J are TRBV6-5 and TRBJ1-5; D unresolved. The CDR3 has 13 residues. Germline values: CDR1 MNHEY, CDR2 SVGAGI. The germline V and J ends were trimmed by 7 bases and 3 bases, with 10 bases remaining between them. CDR3 protein: CASIEQINQPQHF. The CDR3 region has the DNA TGTGCCAGCATAGAACAGATCAATCAGCCCCAGCATTTT.

The chain employs TRBV7-8 and TRBJ2-7, with 9 positions matching TRBD1. This CDR3 region has 14 residues. In germline, CDR1 is SGHVS, CDR2 FQNEAQ. The J segment lost 3 bases and the V segment lost 7 bases, leaving 7 bases of the junction unmatched. The CDR3 DNA reads as TGTGCCAGCACCGCCGGGACAGGGTTCTACGAGCAGTACTTC. Its translation is CASTAGTGFYEQYF.

The chain carries TRBV2 and TRBJ1-5, with 7 bases matching TRBD1. This CDR3 has 13 residues. CDR1 and CDR2 from the germline V gene are SNHLY and FYNNEI. V trimming: 1 base; J trimming: 6 bases; junction bases outside the gene matches: 0. For the CDR3, the DNA is TGTGCCAGCAGTGAAGGGACAGGTCAGCCCCAGCATTTT. The encoded protein is CASSEGTGQPQHF.

The J gene is TRBJ1-1, the V gene TRBV28; no firm D call. Trimming shortened V by 2 bases and J by 5 bases, and 6 bases separated the two germline ends. This CDR3 contains 12 residues. The germline gives CDR1 MDHEN, CDR2 SYDVKM. The CDR3 coding sequence is TGTGCCAGCAGTTTAGTAGAAACTGAAGCTTTCTTT. Amino acids: CASSLVETEAFF.

The chain uses TRBV11-1 and TRBJ1-1; 8 bases are a match to TRBD1. The ends lost 6 bases at V and 0 bases at J; junction bases unmatched: 6. The CDR3 consists of 15 residues. Germline V gene lookup returns CDR1 SGHAT and CDR2 FQDESV (reference sequence). CDR3 in amino acids: CASSDRTGMNTEAFF. The CDR3 nucleotides are TGTGCCAGCAGTGATAGGACAGGGATGAACACTGAAGCTTTCTTT.

This chain uses TRBV6-2 or TRBV6-3 with TRBJ2-7; TRBD1 might be the D (5 bases). This CDR3 spans 18 amino acids. V dropped 0 bases and J dropped 2 bases, with 20 bases sitting between them. Germline V gene lookup returns CDR1 MNHEY and CDR2 SVGEGT. For the CDR3, the DNA is TGTGCCAGCAGTTACTCGACAGCCAAACAAGGGGAACCCTACGAGCAGTACTTC. Translation gives CASSYSTAKQGEPYEQYF.

The gene calls are TRBV7-2 and TRBJ2-3, with D perhaps matching TRBD1 (6 bases). CDR3 length: 15 residues. Trimming left V 8 bases short and J 3 bases short, with 18 bases between. Germline CDR1 reads SGHTA; CDR2 reads FQGNSA. The CDR3 sequence: CASLSTGGYTDTQYF. The CDR3 bases are TGTGCCAGCCTCTCGACTGGGGGCTATACAGATACGCAGTATTTT.

The chain carries TRBV30 and TRBJ2-7, with D uncertain. The CDR3 consists of 13 residues. V was cut by 2 bases and J by 0 bases, with 8 bases left in between. From germline, CDR1 is GTSNPN and CDR2 SVGIG (reference sequence). CDR3 amino acids: CAWSSRNSYEQYF. The CDR3 DNA is TGTGCCTGGAGTTCGAGGAACTCCTACGAGCAGTACTTC.

This clone has only a few counts. The gene calls are TRBV6-2 or TRBV6-3 and TRBJ1-5; 8 positions match TRBD1. V shed 5 bases, J shed 6 bases, and the junction held 6 bases outside the gene matches. This CDR3 region has 14 residues. In germline, CDR1 is MNHEY, CDR2 SVGEGT. The DNA of the CDR3 is TGTGCCAGCAGTCCGGGACAGGAAAGTCAGCCCCAGCATTTT. It is translated as CASSPGQESQPQHF.

This chain connects TRBV9 to TRBJ1-6; TRBD1 matches at 7 bases. V lost 1 base and J lost 6; bases outside the gene matches: 7. Per the germline V gene, CDR1 is SGDLS and CDR2 is YYNGEE. This CDR3 region has 16 residues. CDR3 DNA: TGTGCCAGCAGCGTAACGGGGACAGCTGCTAATTCACCCCTCCACTTT. Protein sequence: CASSVTGTAANSPLHF.

The table lists this clone with a few counts. This chain joins TRBV24-1 and TRBJ1-2; 9 nucleotides agree with TRBD1. V lost 3 bases and J lost 7; bases outside the gene matches: 8. Looked up from germline, CDR1 is KGHDR and CDR2 is SFDVKD. The CDR3 spans 15 residues. The chain's CDR3 is CATSDTRDREFGYTF. The CDR3 region has the DNA TGTGCCACCAGTGATACCCGGGACAGGGAATTTGGCTACACCTTC.

This clone showed up just once. The V call is TRBV4-3, the J call TRBJ2-2; the match to TRBD1 covers 8 bases. V gave up 1 base and J gave up 7 bases; unmatched junction bases: 5. Germline CDR1 and CDR2: LGHNA and YSLEER. The CDR3 runs 15 residues. In DNA, the CDR3 is TGCGCCAGCAGCCAAGCAACAGGGGGGAGCGGGGAGCTGTTTTTT. Its protein is CASSQATGGSGELFF.

The rearrangement links TRBV30 to TRBJ1-5; D might be TRBD1 (5 bases). Trimming cost V 2 bases and J 0 bases, with 14 bases left between them. Germline V gene lookup returns CDR1 GTSNPN and CDR2 SVGIG (reference sequence). CDR3 length: 16 amino acids. In DNA, the CDR3 is TGTGCCTGGAGTCAGGGTCAGAATGATAGCAATCAGCCCCAGCATTTT. Its translation is CAWSQGQNDSNQPQHF.

This clone was seen a handful of times. The CDR3 DNA reads TGTGCCAGCAGAAGTCCGGGACAGGGGGCGCAAGGAAACACCATATATTTT. Residues: CASRSPGQGAQGNTIYF. This chain connects TRBV28 to TRBJ1-3; 12 bases are shared with TRBD1. This CDR3 has 17 amino acids. Germline V gives CDR1 MDHEN, CDR2 SYDVKM. V shed 6 bases, J shed 4 bases, and the junction held 10 bases outside the gene matches.

This sequence joins TRBV30 and TRBJ1-3; D remains unclear. CDR3 length: 12 residues. V dropped 4 bases and J dropped 0 bases, with 4 bases sitting between them. CDR1 GTSNPN and CDR2 SVGIG come from the germline V gene (reference sequence). CDR3 sequence reads: CAWKRSGNTIYF. CDR3 sequence (DNA): TGTGCCTGGAAACGCTCTGGAAACACCATATATTTT.

The rearrangement joins TRBV9 to TRBJ2-7; 7 bases match TRBD2. CDR1 is SGDLS and CDR2 is YYNGEE in the germline V gene. The CDR3 is made up of 16 amino acids. Germline trimming cut 4 bases from V and 0 bases from J; bases unmatched to any gene: 10. CDR3: CASSPREGLSSYEQYF. The CDR3 nucleotides read TGTGCCAGCAGCCCAAGGGAGGGGCTAAGCTCCTACGAGCAGTACTTC.

This clone was picked up one time. V and J are TRBV28 and TRBJ2-2; TRBD2 matches at 15 bases. V gave up 5 bases and J gave up 5 bases; unmatched junction bases: 9. The germline gives CDR1 MDHEN, CDR2 SYDVKM. This CDR3 region has 18 residues. CDR3: CASSATGLAGGGTGELFF. The CDR3 DNA reads TGTGCCAGCAGTGCCACGGGACTAGCGGGAGGTGGGACCGGGGAGCTGTTTTTT.

The chain recombines TRBV30 with TRBJ1-3; 8 bases agree with TRBD1. The CDR3 has 16 amino acids. Trimming took 0 bases from V and 2 from J; bases not matched to a gene: 6. Germline-derived CDR1 and CDR2 are GTSNPN and SVGIG (reference sequence). The CDR3 DNA sequence: TGTGCCTGGAGTGTAAAAGGACAGGGCCCTGGAAACACCATATATTTT. This encodes CAWSVKGQGPGNTIYF.

This chain connects TRBV9 to TRBJ1-1, with D maybe TRBD1 (5 bases). Germline V lookup: CDR1 SGDLS, CDR2 YYNGEE. V lost 4 bases, J lost 5 bases, and 12 bases lay in between. This CDR3 is 13 amino acids long. The CDR3 region is CASSQGTETEAFF. The DNA for the CDR3 is TGTGCCAGCAGCCAGGGAACAGAAACTGAAGCTTTCTTT.

The chain has TRBV15 and TRBJ2-5, with a weak D call TRBD1 (5 bases). CDR3 length: 16 amino acids. CDR1 LNHNV and CDR2 YYDKDF come from the germline V gene (reference sequence). Trimming removed 0 bases at V and 2 bases at J, with 13 bases between. CDR3 in amino acids: CATSRDPQGGQETQYF. CDR3 DNA: TGTGCCACCAGCAGAGATCCCCAGGGTGGGCAAGAGACCCAGTACTTC.

The V gene is TRBV28, the J gene TRBJ1-2; D gene unclear. This CDR3 region has 15 residues. Trimming stripped 6 bases from V and 7 bases from J, with 21 bases between. Germline assignment: CDR1 MDHEN and CDR2 SYDVKM. CDR3 nucleotide sequence: TGTGCCAGCAGCCCCCGTCCCGGACGACCGGGTGGCTACACCTTC. The encoded protein is CASSPRPGRPGGYTF.

This chain links TRBV27 with TRBJ2-1; D not certain. The CDR3 has 13 amino acids. Per germline, CDR1 MNHEY and CDR2 SMNVEV (reference sequence). Trimming pared 6 bases from V and 4 bases from J, leaving 10 bases between. CDR3 amino acids: CASREDGYNEQFF. The DNA of the CDR3 is TGTGCCAGCAGAGAGGACGGGTACAATGAGCAGTTCTTC.

The gene calls are TRBV3-1 (or the pseudogene TRBV3-2) and TRBJ1-2; D gene ambiguous. This CDR3 is 13 amino acids long. V lost 2 bases and J lost 1, with 5 bases in between. CDR1 and CDR2 (germline): LGHDT, YNNKEL (reference sequence). CDR3 amino acids: CASSQINNYGYTF. Here the CDR3 DNA reads TGTGCCAGCAGCCAAATTAATAACTATGGCTACACCTTC.

This rearrangement joins TRBV2 to TRBJ1-4, with a tentative D call TRBD1 (6 bases). Looked up from germline, CDR1 is SNHLY and CDR2 is FYNNEI. CDR3 length: 12 residues. The V end was cut by 4 bases, the J end by 6 bases, with 6 bases between. The CDR3, as DNA: TGTGCCAGCAGTGGGACAGATGAAAAACTGTTTTTT. It specifies CASSGTDEKLFF.

The genes are TRBV6-5 and TRBJ1-5; D is ambiguous. With 5 bases removed from V and 4 bases from J, the gap between germline ends came to 9 bases. This CDR3 is built from 13 residues. Germline assignment: CDR1 MNHEY and CDR2 SVGAGI. DNA of the CDR3: TGTGCCAGCAGTACACAAACTAATCAGCCCCAGCATTTT. The encoded protein is CASSTQTNQPQHF.

The V call is TRBV5-1, the J call TRBJ1-1; tentatively, D is TRBD1 (5 bases). The CDR3 consists of 14 residues. Germline lookup yields CDR1 SGHRS and CDR2 YFSETQ. V lost 4 bases to trimming and J lost 3 bases, with 13 bases between them. The CDR3 is CASSLDRGDTEAFF. The CDR3 nucleotides are TGCGCCAGCAGCCTGGACCGGGGGGACACTGAAGCTTTCTTT.